This T cell receptor beta chain was documented in a study of T cells in Graves' hyperthyroidism and ophthalmopathy (dated by TCRdb to between 2018 and 2021). Regarding the research as a whole: Peripheral blood samples were taken at the time of initial diagnosis, prior to any treatment. After sampling, hyperthyroidism patients received methimazole starting at 30 mg daily, and ophthalmopathy patients received high-dose intravenous methylprednisolone. The study also compared thyroid tissue and blood T-cell repertoires from a handful of Graves' hyperthyroidism patients. The paper describes TCR Vbeta CDR3 sequencing of about 140 peripheral blood samples, made up of 43 ophthalmopathy patients, 70 to 75 hyperthyroidism patients and 17 progressor patients. To identify TCR V-J signatures that set the groups apart, the researchers used a discovery cohort of 100 patients, made up of under 50 with Graves' ophthalmopathy and some 55 with stable Graves' hyperthyroidism. Prospective prediction of ophthalmopathy was tested in an independent validation cohort consisting of 18 hyperthyroidism patients and some 16 patients who later progressed to ophthalmopathy. The 75 to 100 discovery patients were randomly split 7:3 into training and test sets.

Moderately to severely active disease, a Clinical Activity Score of at least 3, a NOSPECS grade of at least 4, and a duration under 3 months were present in ophthalmopathy patients. Exclusion was applied to patients with uncontrolled infections, other autoimmune diseases, pregnancy or lactation. Diagnoses were based on clinical symptoms, serum thyroxine and TRAb, thyroid ultrasound and orbital computed tomography. PBMCs were isolated from about 9 ml of fresh peripheral blood by Ficoll-Paque density gradient centrifugation. Total RNA was extracted with Trizol reagent, and quality was checked on an Agilent 2100 Bioanalyzer. What the work shows at the level of the full study, not this receptor alone: Sample size was not statistically predetermined, and investigators were not blinded to group allocation. Most expanded thyroid clonotypes (frequency above 0.001) were also detected in blood, suggesting blood repertoires may reflect thyroid immune responses. A 13 V-J signature model separated ophthalmopathy from stable hyperthyroidism, with approximately 87% sensitivity and about 81% specificity in cross-validation and 80%/75% in testing. In validation, progression to ophthalmopathy was predicted by the model with almost 71% sensitivity and approximately 78% specificity, a median of approximately 7.1 months before onset.

This clonotype has a handful of counts. Its specific antigen is unknown. No much larger clone is present one base from it, and per-base qualities are unavailable. CDR1 and CDR2 are read off the germline V gene as LGHNA and YNFKEQ. Relative to germline, V is missing 5 bases and J is missing 2 bases, with 6 bases of the junction outside any gene match. The CDR3, cysteine through phenylalanine, is 15 amino acids long. CDR3 DNA only is kept here, 45 bases in frame from base 1. Amplification of TCR beta CDR3 regions was carried out from RNA transcripts. The first round of RT-PCR for the TCR CDR3 was performed with the HTBI primer set and the Qiagen OneStep RT-PCR kit. The libraries were constructed in a second round of multiplex PCR and then size-selected and purified. Paired-end sequencing of the libraries was performed with 100 bp reads on an Illumina HiSeq2000. Processing in the source paper ran as follows. Raw data were processed with SOAPnuke, discarding reads with adapters, uncalled bases, mean Phred below 15, or no exact constant-primer or identifier match. COPE v1.2.5 was used to merge the high-quality paired reads, and each unique nucleotide sequence was defined as a clonotype. MiTCR v1.1 was used to align clonotypes to the IMGT TRBV, TRBD and TRBJ reference segments. Only V-J combinations with frequency above 0.0001, covering 98% to 99.2% of repertoires, were analysed. The TCS score was defined as the ratio of F50 (clonal expansion) to E x V (chaos), calculated using BLOSUM62-based TCRdist between CDR3 peptides within each V-J. Welch's t-statistics and random forest reduced around 510 V-J features to 13, which were used in a naive Bayes classifier (R e1071). TCRdb cleaned the public reads at Q25 with fastp, built clones with MiXCR and kept in-frame beta chains. Duplicate CDR3 protein sequences are folded into a single record with the most common DNA and genes. TCRdb's processing, not the authors', yielded these V and J calls. This sample lists 450,000 to 500,000 distinct CDR3 sequences; 22% were detected once. The ten largest clones add up to about 53% of the sample.

The chain employs TRBV4-2 and TRBJ1-5, and TRBD1 matches 7 of the central bases. The sequenced sample consisted of blood. The sequence derives from a woman aged 70-85 years with Graves' ophthalmopathy. The CDR3 in this case is CASSFSDRGNQPQHF. The nucleotides read TGTGCCAGCAGCTTCTCCGACAGGGGCAATCAGCCCCAGCATTTT.